The 8 T cell receptor beta chains below were found in one sample sequenced in a study of blood T cell repertoires in COVID-19 (TCRdb year 2020). Libraries came from the immunoSEQ multiplex PCR assay. What TCRdb holds here is the immuneACCESS table cut down to in-frame rearrangements. Part of the clones is not present; checked against another copy, under half of the missing clones reflect an unresolved V gene, and the others are unexplained. The sample records about 150,000 clones, around 80% of which are singletons. Roughly 15% of the sample goes to the ten largest clones. The specimen was peripheral blood. The origin of the receptors is a human donor with acute or convalescent COVID-19. The donor label of this sample is uncertain.

This clone was found a few times. The chain has TRBV3-1 (or the pseudogene TRBV3-2) and TRBJ1-2; D gene ambiguous. Trimming took 4 bases from V and 0 from J, leaving 12 bases between them. The CDR3 extends over 15 amino acids. From germline, CDR1 is LGHDT and CDR2 YNNKEL (reference sequence). In DNA form, the CDR3 reads TGTGCCAGCAGCCTTCTTCAGGCCTCTAACTATGGCTACACCTTC. Translated: CASSLLQASNYGYTF.

The chain links TRBV19 to TRBJ2-2; a possible D gene is TRBD1 (6 bases). Germline loops: CDR1 LNHDA, CDR2 SQIVND (reference sequence). Trimming stripped 10 bases from V and 8 bases from J, with 11 bases between. The CDR3 loop spans 11 amino acids. CDR3 loop: CATRGGGELFF. CDR3 in DNA: TGTGCCACCAGGGGTGGGGGGGAGCTGTTTTTT.

The chain carries TRBV5-5 and TRBJ1-4, with TRBD1 as a possible D gene (6 bases). The CDR3 is 15 residues long. Germline assignment: CDR1 SGHKS and CDR2 YYEKEE (reference sequence). V gave up 4 bases and J gave up 1 base, with 11 bases separating them. The CDR3: CASSRRGGTNEKLFF. DNA of the CDR3: TGTGCCAGCAGCCGGAGAGGGGGAACTAATGAAAAACTGTTTTTT.

This sequence joins TRBV28 and TRBJ1-2; D remains unclear. Trimming removed 3 bases from V and 7 bases from J, with 12 bases in between. From germline, CDR1 is MDHEN and CDR2 SYDVKM. The CDR3 is 13 amino acids. The CDR3 is CASSLRTGFGYTF. The CDR3 DNA reads TGTGCCAGCAGTTTGCGGACGGGGTTTGGCTACACCTTC.

The genes are TRBV6-5 and TRBJ1-5, with D uncertain. Germline assignment: CDR1 MNHEY and CDR2 SVGAGI. This CDR3 comprises 15 residues. V was trimmed by 8 bases and J by 5 bases, leaving 19 bases between them. The CDR3 loop is CASRRSEGNDQPQHF. The CDR3 DNA is TGTGCCAGCCGCCGGTCGGAGGGCAATGATCAGCCCCAGCATTTT.

This chain links TRBV18 with TRBJ1-1; 9 bases fit TRBD1. CDR1 KGHSH and CDR2 LQKENI come from the germline V gene. The CDR3 spans 15 residues. The V and J ends lost 3 bases and 2 bases, in that order; junction bases with no gene match: 4. The CDR3 is CASSPTGGANTEAFF. The CDR3 DNA is TGTGCCAGCTCACCTACAGGGGGCGCCAACACTGAAGCTTTCTTT.

This rearrangement joins TRBV7-8 to TRBJ2-1; 7 bases match TRBD1. V was clipped by 6 bases and J by 5 bases; unmatched bases: 10. The CDR3 is 15 residues long. Germline V gives CDR1 SGHVS, CDR2 FQNEAQ. The CDR3 bases are TGTGCCAGCAGGGAGACGGGGACAGCTCACAATGAGCAGTTCTTC. It translates to CASRETGTAHNEQFF.

The CDR3: CASSPGQGPHYGYTF. The CDR3 bases are TGCGCCAGCAGCCCCGGACAGGGTCCACACTATGGCTACACCTTC. The chain joins TRBV10-1 to TRBJ1-2, with 8 positions matching TRBD1. The CDR3 covers 15 residues. The J segment lost 3 bases and the V segment lost 6 bases, leaving 9 bases of the junction unmatched. The germline V gene encodes CDR1 WNHNN and CDR2 SYGVQD (reference sequence).